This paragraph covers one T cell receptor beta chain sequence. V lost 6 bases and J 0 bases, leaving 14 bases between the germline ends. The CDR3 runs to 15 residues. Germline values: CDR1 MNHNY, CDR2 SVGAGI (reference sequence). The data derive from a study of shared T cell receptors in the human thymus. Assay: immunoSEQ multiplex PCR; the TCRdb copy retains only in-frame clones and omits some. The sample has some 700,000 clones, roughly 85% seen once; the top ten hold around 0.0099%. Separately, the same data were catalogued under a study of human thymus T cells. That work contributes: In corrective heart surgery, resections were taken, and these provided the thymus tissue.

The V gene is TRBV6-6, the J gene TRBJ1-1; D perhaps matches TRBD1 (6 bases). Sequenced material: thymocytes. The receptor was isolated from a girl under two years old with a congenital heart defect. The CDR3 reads CASSLNRDMNTEAFF. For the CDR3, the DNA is TGTGCCAGCAGCCTTAACAGGGACATGAACACTGAAGCTTTCTTT.